This passage covers 31 T cell receptor beta chains from one sample sequenced in a study of blood T cell repertoires in COVID-19. Using immunoSEQ multiplex PCR, the repertoire was profiled, and TCRdb retains in-frame clones only, with some absent. In the table there are some 490,000 clones, approximately 91% of which are singletons. The sequenced sample consisted of PBMCs or T cells enriched from blood (not recorded which). Source of these receptors: an older woman who had recovered from COVID-19.

This clone was detected only once. The chain links TRBV11-2 to TRBJ2-1; unclear D gene. Trimming removed 4 bases from V and 4 bases from J, with 8 bases in between. Germline loops: CDR1 SGHAT, CDR2 FQNNGV. This CDR3 is 13 amino acids long. CDR3 sequence (DNA): TGTGCCAGCAGCTCCGTGACTTACAATGAGCAGTTCTTC. It translates to CASSSVTYNEQFF.

This clone has just one count. The chain is built from TRBV11-2 and TRBJ2-3, with D hard to call. V was cut by 5 bases and J by 4 bases, with 7 bases left in between. This CDR3 has 12 residues. Per germline, CDR1 SGHAT and CDR2 FQNNGV. The CDR3 DNA follows: TGTGCCAGCAGCCTTAGATCAGATACGCAGTATTTT. Its translation is CASSLRSDTQYF.

The V and J genes are TRBV29-1 and TRBJ1-5; D not resolved. The CDR3 spans 13 residues. Germline V lookup: CDR1 SQVTM, CDR2 ANQGSEA. Trimming stripped 5 bases from V and 0 bases from J, with 8 bases between. Here the CDR3 reads CSVRGNSNQPQHF. The CDR3 DNA sequence: TGCAGCGTTCGAGGCAATAGCAATCAGCCCCAGCATTTT.

The chain links TRBV24-1 to TRBJ2-1; a possible D gene is TRBD2 (6 bases). CDR1 and CDR2 from the germline V gene are KGHDR and SFDVKD. Between the trimmed V and J ends, which lost 2 bases and 3 bases, there was a span of 10 bases. The CDR3 has 15 residues. CDR3 sequence: CATSDSAGIYNEQFF. The CDR3 DNA follows: TGTGCCACCAGTGATTCGGCGGGGATCTACAATGAGCAGTTCTTC.

V and J are TRBV5-4 and TRBJ1-1; 8 bases agree with TRBD1. Germline lookup yields CDR1 SGHNT and CDR2 YYREEE (reference sequence). Trimming took 3 bases from V and 3 from J; bases not matched to a gene: 10. This CDR3 comprises 16 residues. CDR3 protein: CASSSRQGRGDTEAFF. The CDR3 DNA follows: TGTGCCAGCAGCTCAAGACAGGGGCGAGGGGACACTGAAGCTTTCTTT.

The chain couples TRBV27 to TRBJ2-5; 8 bases fit TRBD1. The CDR3 runs 12 residues. Germline lookup yields CDR1 MNHEY and CDR2 SMNVEV (reference sequence). V shed 8 bases and J 5 bases; nucleotides not matched to a gene: 4. CDR3 protein: CASWTGRETQYF. For the CDR3, the DNA is TGTGCCAGCTGGACAGGGCGGGAGACCCAGTACTTC.

The J gene is TRBJ2-3, the V gene TRBV24-1; 11 nucleotides align to TRBD2. Germline V lookup: CDR1 KGHDR, CDR2 SFDVKD. The CDR3 loop spans 18 amino acids. Germline trimming cut 4 bases from V and 3 bases from J; bases unmatched to any gene: 11. CDR3 sequence (DNA): TGTGCCACCAGTGACCCCGCACTAGCGGGGGATAGGACAGATACGCAGTATTTT. Translating it yields CATSDPALAGDRTDTQYF.

This clone occurred a few times. The chain combines TRBV5-1 with TRBJ1-2; D is uncertain. V lost 0 bases and J lost 8, with 8 bases in between. The germline CDR1 and CDR2 sequences are SGHRS and YFSETQ. The CDR3 has 12 residues. This CDR3 reads CASSLAGDGYTF. CDR3 DNA: TGCGCCAGCAGCTTGGCTGGAGACGGCTACACCTTC. Drawing the rest from reference TRBV5-1 and TRBJ1-2, the complete variable domain is KAGVTQTPRYLIKTRGQQVTLSCSPISGHRSVSWYQQTPGQGLQFLFEYFSETQRNKGNFPGRFSGRQFSNSRSEMNVSTLELGDSALYLCASSLAGDGYTFGSGTRLTVV.

This chain links TRBV7-8 with TRBJ2-1; D is possibly TRBD2 (6 bases). The CDR3 totals 16 residues. The germline gives CDR1 SGHVS, CDR2 FQNEAQ. V was pared by 2 bases and J by 4 bases, with 15 bases between. For the CDR3, the DNA is TGTGCCAGCAGCTTACGGAACGGGGGACGGTACAATGAGCAGTTCTTC. Amino acid sequence: CASSLRNGGRYNEQFF. Looking up the rest from reference TRBV7-8 and TRBJ2-1 gives the full variable domain: GAGVSQSPRYKVAKRGQDVALRCDPISGHVSLFWYQQALGQGPEFLTYFQNEAQLDKSGLPSDRFFAERPEGSVSTLKIQRTQQEDSAVYLCASSLRNGGRYNEQFFGPGTRLTVL.

The chain combines TRBV10-3 with TRBJ1-1; a weak D match, TRBD1 (5 bases). CDR3 length equals 16 residues. Germline V gene sequence: CDR1 ENHRY, CDR2 SYGVKD. With 0 bases removed from V and 0 bases from J, the gap between germline ends came to 11 bases. DNA of the CDR3: TGTGCCATCAGTGAGTCCGGGGGTTGGATGAACACTGAAGCTTTCTTT. The encoded protein is CAISESGGWMNTEAFF.

The gene calls are TRBV6-5 and TRBJ1-4; perhaps TRBD1 as D (5 bases). V was pared by 0 bases and J by 10 bases, with 15 bases between. There are 15 residues in the CDR3. The germline gives CDR1 MNHEY, CDR2 SVGAGI. Here the CDR3 DNA reads TGTGCCAGCAGTTACTCGATTTTGCCCGGGGGAAAACTGTTTTTT. It translates to CASSYSILPGGKLFF.

V usage is TRBV18 and J usage is TRBJ2-3; 9 nucleotides agree with TRBD2. With V trimmed by 3 bases and J by 5 bases, 3 bases remained unmatched. Germline CDR1 reads KGHSH; CDR2 reads LQKENI. The CDR3 runs 14 residues. This chain's CDR3 is CASSPGLALDTQYF. The CDR3 nucleotides read TGTGCCAGCTCACCGGGACTAGCTTTAGATACGCAGTATTTT.

This chain connects TRBV3-1 (or the pseudogene TRBV3-2) to TRBJ1-2; D uncertain. The germline V and J ends were trimmed by 1 base and 5 bases, with 8 bases remaining between them. The germline V gene encodes CDR1 LGHDT and CDR2 YNNKEL (reference sequence). The CDR3 is 13 amino acids. Here the CDR3 reads CASSQGPGYGYTF. The CDR3 DNA reads as TGTGCCAGCAGCCAAGGTCCGGGGTATGGCTACACCTTC.

Only one count was recorded for this clone. This chain uses TRBV5-1 with TRBJ2-5; D is undetermined. The CDR3 is 13 amino acids. Trimming took off 0 bases at V and 5 bases at J, with 8 bases between the two ends. In germline, CDR1 is SGHRS, CDR2 YFSETQ. The CDR3 region is CASSLGLGETQYF. The CDR3 DNA is TGCGCCAGCAGCTTGGGACTGGGTGAGACCCAGTACTTC.

This rearrangement joins TRBV10-3 to TRBJ2-1; 9 bases fit TRBD1. CDR3 length equals 14 residues. With V trimmed by 0 bases and J by 14 bases, 8 bases remained unmatched. In germline, CDR1 is ENHRY, CDR2 SYGVKD. CDR3 in DNA: TGTGCCATCAGTGAGTCGACGGGACAGGGAAGTAAGTTCTTC. Translating gives CAISESTGQGSKFF.

This sequence joins TRBV6-5 and TRBJ1-2, with a weak D call TRBD1 (6 bases). V was trimmed by 0 bases and J by 4 bases, leaving 12 bases between them. The CDR3 extends over 15 amino acids. Germline V gene lookup returns CDR1 MNHEY and CDR2 SVGAGI. CDR3 in amino acids: CASSYSDGTPYGYTF. In nucleotides, the CDR3 is TGTGCCAGCAGTTACTCCGACGGGACACCCTATGGCTACACCTTC.

This clone was recorded only once. This rearrangement joins TRBV27 to TRBJ1-2; D is unclear. The V and J ends lost 5 bases and 8 bases respectively, with 12 bases between them. The germline V gene has CDR1 MNHEY and CDR2 SMNVEV (reference sequence). The CDR3 is 12 residues long. The CDR3 region is CASSPGIGGYTF. DNA of the CDR3: TGTGCCAGCAGTCCAGGCATTGGGGGCTACACCTTC.

Details on this clone: Other DNA sequences from this sample encode an identical CDR3 as well. The gene calls are TRBV5-1 and TRBJ2-1; TRBD2 aligns across 9 bases. J lost 6 bases, V lost 4 bases, and 11 bases had no gene match. This CDR3 contains 16 residues. Germline-derived CDR1 and CDR2 are SGHRS and YFSETQ. This CDR3 is CASSLGGSGGINEQFF. Written as DNA, the CDR3 is TGCGCCAGCAGCCTCGGGGGTAGCGGGGGTATCAATGAGCAGTTCTTC. The full variable domain, its missing parts supplied by reference TRBV5-1 and TRBJ2-1, is KAGVTQTPRYLIKTRGQQVTLSCSPISGHRSVSWYQQTPGQGLQFLFEYFSETQRNKGNFPGRFSGRQFSNSRSEMNVSTLELGDSALYLCASSLGGSGGINEQFFGPGTRLTVL.

The chain couples TRBV4-1 to TRBJ1-4; no clear D gene. The CDR3 spans 16 residues. The germline V and J ends were trimmed by 0 bases and 4 bases, with 12 bases remaining between them. Germline V gene sequence: CDR1 MGHRA, CDR2 YSYEKL. CDR3 sequence: CASSQETRVDNEKLFF. As DNA, the CDR3 is TGCGCCAGCAGCCAAGAAACGAGGGTAGATAATGAAAAACTGTTTTTT.

The genes are TRBV7-8 and TRBJ1-2; TRBD1 agrees at 7 bases. Germline values: CDR1 SGHVS, CDR2 FQNEAQ. This CDR3 region has 13 residues. V gave up 5 bases and J gave up 8 bases; unmatched junction bases: 8. DNA of the CDR3: TGTGCCAGCAGCGTGGAGGGGGCGTTGGGCTACACCTTC. It translates to CASSVEGALGYTF.

The table lists this clone with a count of one. The chain carries TRBV5-6 and TRBJ2-3, with D tentatively TRBD2 (7 bases). Germline lookup yields CDR1 SGHDT and CDR2 YYEEEE. V lost 4 bases, J lost 0 bases, and 18 bases lay in between. The CDR3 sequence is 17 residues long. Here the CDR3 DNA reads TGTGCCAGCAGCCACCCCCCACGGGGGGCAAGCACAGATACGCAGTATTTT. Translated, it gives CASSHPPRGASTDTQYF.

The chain joins TRBV13 to TRBJ1-6; no reliable D call. This CDR3 region has 12 residues. Trimming took off 7 bases at V and 3 bases at J, with 4 bases between the two ends. Germline V gives CDR1 PRHDT, CDR2 FYEKMQ (reference sequence). The CDR3 region is CASNSYNSPLHF. CDR3 DNA: TGTGCCAGCAACAGCTATAATTCACCCCTCCACTTT.

The rearrangement uses TRBV9 and TRBJ2-7; 10 nucleotides align to TRBD2. Germline V gene data show CDR1 as SGDLS and CDR2 as YYNGEE. V shed 1 base and J 7 bases; nucleotides not matched to a gene: 11. This CDR3 comprises 16 residues. The CDR3 reads CASSVNPSGGAEEQYF. CDR3 coding DNA: TGTGCCAGCAGCGTAAATCCCAGCGGGGGGGCGGAAGAGCAGTACTTC. The full variable domain, completed using reference TRBV9 and TRBJ2-7, is DSGVTQTPKHLITATGQRVTLRCSPRSGDLSVYWYQQSLDQGLQFLIQYYNGEERAKGNILERFSAQQFPDLHSELNLSSLELGDSALYFCASSVNPSGGAEEQYFGPGTRLTVT.

The rearrangement links TRBV6-5 to TRBJ2-3; 8 nucleotides agree with TRBD1. Germline CDR1 and CDR2: MNHEY and SVGAGI. J lost 3 bases, V lost 7 bases, and 9 bases had no gene match. The CDR3 covers 15 residues. CDR3 sequence: CASTPDRARTDTQYF. DNA of the CDR3: TGTGCCAGCACCCCGGACAGGGCCCGTACAGATACGCAGTATTTT.

V gene TRBV4-1 combines with J gene TRBJ2-7; D remains unclear. CDR1 and CDR2 (germline): MGHRA, YSYEKL. CDR3 length equals 13 residues. Trimming took off 3 bases at V and 1 base at J, with 7 bases between the two ends. The CDR3 loop is CASSHPGSYEQYF. Here the CDR3 DNA reads TGCGCCAGCAGCCACCCAGGTTCCTACGAGCAGTACTTC.

The chain couples TRBV7-8 to TRBJ1-2, with 10 bases matching TRBD1. V was clipped by 5 bases and J by 2 bases; unmatched bases: 2. The germline CDR1 and CDR2 sequences are SGHVS and FQNEAQ. The CDR3 has 14 residues. The CDR3 DNA sequence: TGTGCCAGCAGCATGGGACAGGGGAACTATGGCTACACCTTC. This gives the protein CASSMGQGNYGYTF.

The chain carries TRBV19 and TRBJ1-2; 9 nucleotides align to TRBD1. CDR3 size: 14 residues. Unmatched junction bases numbered 3, after V lost 5 bases and J lost 2 bases. Germline-derived CDR1 and CDR2 are LNHDA and SQIVND (reference sequence). The CDR3 nucleotides are TGTGCCAGTAGTGGGACAGGGACGAACTATGGCTACACCTTC. As protein: CASSGTGTNYGYTF.

The DNA for the CDR3 is TGCGCCAGCAGTGAGGCCCTAGCCGGGACAGATACGCAGTATTTT. It translates to CASSEALAGTDTQYF. The J gene is TRBJ2-3, the V gene TRBV10-1, with D possibly TRBD2 on 5 matching bases. This CDR3 contains 15 residues. V dropped 2 bases and J dropped 3 bases, with 12 bases sitting between them. Germline V gene sequence: CDR1 WNHNN, CDR2 SYGVQD (reference sequence).

The chain is built from TRBV2 and TRBJ2-7; D is unresolved. CDR3 length equals 10 residues. Germline V gives CDR1 SNHLY, CDR2 FYNNEI. Trimming left V 4 bases short and J 6 bases short, with 4 bases between. As DNA, the CDR3 is TGTGCCAGCAGTGCTGTCGAGCAGTACGTC. It specifies CASSAVEQYV.

The V call is TRBV14, the J call TRBJ2-3; TRBD2 agrees at 8 bases. The V and J ends lost 0 bases and 5 bases, in that order; junction bases with no gene match: 13. This CDR3 is 18 amino acids long. Germline assignment: CDR1 SGHDN and CDR2 FVKESK. DNA for the CDR3: TGTGCCAGCAGCCAAGAAAGGACTAGCTCCCCTCGGGGAGATACGCAGTATTTT. Translating it yields CASSQERTSSPRGDTQYF. Based on the CDR3 plus reference TRBV14 and TRBJ2-3, the full variable domain is EAGVTQFPSHSVIEKGQTVTLRCDPISGHDNLYWYRRVMGKEIKFLLHFVKESKQDESGMPNNRFLAERTGGTYSTLKVQPAELEDSGVYFCASSQERTSSPRGDTQYFGPGTRLTVL.

The chain links TRBV24-1 to TRBJ2-1; D gene unclear. The V gene lost 2 bases and the J gene lost 6 bases, with 10 bases spanning the gap. The CDR3 is made up of 14 amino acids. CDR1 is KGHDR, CDR2 SFDVKD, per germline. CDR3 DNA: TGTGCCACCAGTGATTCCGCAGTATTCAATGAGCAGTTCTTC. This encodes CATSDSAVFNEQFF.